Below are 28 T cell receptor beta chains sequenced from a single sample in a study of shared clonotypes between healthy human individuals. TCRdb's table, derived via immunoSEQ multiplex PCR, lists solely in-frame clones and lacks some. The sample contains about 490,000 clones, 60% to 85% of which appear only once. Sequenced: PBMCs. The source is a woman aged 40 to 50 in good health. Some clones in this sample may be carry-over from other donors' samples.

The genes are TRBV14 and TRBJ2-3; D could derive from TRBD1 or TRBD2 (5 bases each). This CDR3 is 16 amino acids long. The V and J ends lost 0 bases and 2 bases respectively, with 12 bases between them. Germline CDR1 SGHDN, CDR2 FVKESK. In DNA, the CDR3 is TGTGCCAGCAGCCAAGATTCTGGGACCATCACAGATACGCAGTATTTT. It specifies CASSQDSGTITDTQYF.

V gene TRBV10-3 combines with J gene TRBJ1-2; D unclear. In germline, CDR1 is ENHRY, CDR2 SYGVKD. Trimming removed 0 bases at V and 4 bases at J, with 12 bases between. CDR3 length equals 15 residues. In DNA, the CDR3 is TGTGCCATCAGTGAGTCGGCAGAACAGCTCTATGGCTACACCTTC. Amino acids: CAISESAEQLYGYTF.

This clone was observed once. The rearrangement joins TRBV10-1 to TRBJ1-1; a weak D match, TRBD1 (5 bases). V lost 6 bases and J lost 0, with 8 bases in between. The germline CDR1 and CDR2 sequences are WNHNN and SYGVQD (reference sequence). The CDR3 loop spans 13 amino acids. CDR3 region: CASSPGLNTEAFF. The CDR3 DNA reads TGCGCCAGCAGCCCGGGACTGAACACTGAAGCTTTCTTT.

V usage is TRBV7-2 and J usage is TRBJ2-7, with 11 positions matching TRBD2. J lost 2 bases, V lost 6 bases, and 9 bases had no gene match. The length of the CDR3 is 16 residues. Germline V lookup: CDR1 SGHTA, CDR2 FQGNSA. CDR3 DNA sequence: TGTGCCAGCAGACAGACTAGCGGGACGCCAACCTACGAGCAGTACTTC. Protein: CASRQTSGTPTYEQYF. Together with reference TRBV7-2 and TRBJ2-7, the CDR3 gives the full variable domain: GAGVSQSPSNKVTEKGKDVELRCDPISGHTALYWYRQSLGQGLEFLIYFQGNSAPDKSGLPSDRFSAERTGGSVSTLTIQRTQQEDSAVYLCASRQTSGTPTYEQYFGPGTRLTVT.

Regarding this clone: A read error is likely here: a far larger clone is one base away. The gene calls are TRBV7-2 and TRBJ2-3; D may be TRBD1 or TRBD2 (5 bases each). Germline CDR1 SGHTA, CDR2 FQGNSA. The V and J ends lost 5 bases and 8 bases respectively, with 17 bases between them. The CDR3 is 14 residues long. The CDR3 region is CASSEYRGGSTQYF. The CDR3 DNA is TGTGCCAGCAGCGAGTACCGTGGGGGAAGTACGCAGTATTTT.

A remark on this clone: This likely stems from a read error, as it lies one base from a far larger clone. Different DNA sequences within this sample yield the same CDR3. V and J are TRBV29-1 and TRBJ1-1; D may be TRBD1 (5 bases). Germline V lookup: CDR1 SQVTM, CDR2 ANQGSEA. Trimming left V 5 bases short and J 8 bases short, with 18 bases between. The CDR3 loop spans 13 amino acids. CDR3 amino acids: CSVNEQGVGEAFF. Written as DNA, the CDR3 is TGCAGCGTTAACGAGCAGGGAGTCGGCGAAGCTTTCTTT.

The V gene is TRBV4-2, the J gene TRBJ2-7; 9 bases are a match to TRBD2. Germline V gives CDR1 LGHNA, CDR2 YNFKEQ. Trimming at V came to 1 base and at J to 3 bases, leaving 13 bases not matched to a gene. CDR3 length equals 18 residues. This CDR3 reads CASSQAISGRGQNYEQYF. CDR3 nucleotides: TGTGCCAGCAGCCAAGCGATTAGCGGGAGAGGGCAAAACTACGAGCAGTACTTC.

The DNA of the CDR3 is TGTGCCAGCAGCTTTCTGGACAGGGATGGCTACACCTTC. This codes for CASSFLDRDGYTF. The chain is built from TRBV5-6 and TRBJ1-2, with TRBD1 matching over 8 bases. From germline, CDR1 is SGHDT and CDR2 YYEEEE. The CDR3 contains 13 residues. J was trimmed by 6 bases and V by 2 bases; bases with no gene match: 3.

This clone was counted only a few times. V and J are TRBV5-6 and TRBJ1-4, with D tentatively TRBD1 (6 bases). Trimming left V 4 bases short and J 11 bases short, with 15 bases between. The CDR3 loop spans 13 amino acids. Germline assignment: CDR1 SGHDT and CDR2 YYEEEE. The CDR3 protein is CASSTTDSAKLFF. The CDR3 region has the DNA TGTGCCAGCAGCACAACGGACAGTGCGAAACTGTTTTTT.

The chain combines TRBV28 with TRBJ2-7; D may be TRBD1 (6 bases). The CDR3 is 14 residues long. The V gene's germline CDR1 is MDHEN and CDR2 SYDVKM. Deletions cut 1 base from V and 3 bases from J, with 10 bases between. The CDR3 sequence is CASSLFDRSYEQYF. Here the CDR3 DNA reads TGTGCCAGCAGTTTATTTGACAGGAGCTACGAGCAGTACTTC.

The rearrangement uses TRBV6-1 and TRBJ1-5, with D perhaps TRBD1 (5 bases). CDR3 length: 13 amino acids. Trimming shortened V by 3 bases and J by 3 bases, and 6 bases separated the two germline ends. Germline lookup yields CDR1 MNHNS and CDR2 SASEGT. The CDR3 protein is CASSDGTNQPQHF. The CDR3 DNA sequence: TGTGCCAGCAGTGATGGGACCAATCAGCCCCAGCATTTT.

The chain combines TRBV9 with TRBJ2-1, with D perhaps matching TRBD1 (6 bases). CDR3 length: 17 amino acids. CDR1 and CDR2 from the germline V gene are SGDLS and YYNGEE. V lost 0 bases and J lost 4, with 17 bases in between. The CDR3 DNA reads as TGTGCCAGCAGCGTAGGATCCCCAGGGGCCCGATACAATGAGCAGTTCTTC. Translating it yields CASSVGSPGARYNEQFF.

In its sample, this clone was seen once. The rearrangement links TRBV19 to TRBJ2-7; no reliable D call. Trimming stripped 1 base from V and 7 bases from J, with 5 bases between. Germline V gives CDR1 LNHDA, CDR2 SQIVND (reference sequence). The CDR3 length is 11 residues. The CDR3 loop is CASSIGREQYF. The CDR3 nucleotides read TGTGCCAGTAGTATAGGGCGGGAGCAGTACTTC.

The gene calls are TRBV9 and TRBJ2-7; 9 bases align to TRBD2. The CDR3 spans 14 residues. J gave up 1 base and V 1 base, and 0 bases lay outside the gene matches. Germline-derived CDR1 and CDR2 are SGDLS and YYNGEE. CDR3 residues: CASSVSGGSYEQYF. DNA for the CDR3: TGTGCCAGCAGCGTAAGCGGGGGGTCCTACGAGCAGTACTTC. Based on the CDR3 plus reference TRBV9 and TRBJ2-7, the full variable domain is DSGVTQTPKHLITATGQRVTLRCSPRSGDLSVYWYQQSLDQGLQFLIQYYNGEERAKGNILERFSAQQFPDLHSELNLSSLELGDSALYFCASSVSGGSYEQYFGPGTRLTVT.

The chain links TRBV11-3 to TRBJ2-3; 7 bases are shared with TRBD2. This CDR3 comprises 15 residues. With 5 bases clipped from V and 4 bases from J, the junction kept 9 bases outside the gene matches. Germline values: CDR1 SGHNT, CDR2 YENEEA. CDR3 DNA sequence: TGTGCCAGCAGCCCCCGTGCGGGAGCAGCAGATACGCAGTATTTT. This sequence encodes CASSPRAGAADTQYF.

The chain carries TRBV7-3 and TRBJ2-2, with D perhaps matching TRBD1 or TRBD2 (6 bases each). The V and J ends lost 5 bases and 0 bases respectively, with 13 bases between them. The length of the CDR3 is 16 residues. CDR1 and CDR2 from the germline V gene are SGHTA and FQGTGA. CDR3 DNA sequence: TGTGCCAGCAGCCAGAGTCGGGGGCCGAACACCGGGGAGCTGTTTTTT. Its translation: CASSQSRGPNTGELFF.

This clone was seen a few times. CDR3 protein: CSVGGSPNEKLFF. DNA of the CDR3: TGCAGCGTTGGAGGCAGTCCTAATGAAAAACTGTTTTTT. V gene TRBV29-1 combines with J gene TRBJ1-4; D remains ambiguous. The CDR3 has 13 residues. Germline values: CDR1 SQVTM, CDR2 ANQGSEA. Trimming pared 4 bases from V and 3 bases from J, leaving 9 bases between.

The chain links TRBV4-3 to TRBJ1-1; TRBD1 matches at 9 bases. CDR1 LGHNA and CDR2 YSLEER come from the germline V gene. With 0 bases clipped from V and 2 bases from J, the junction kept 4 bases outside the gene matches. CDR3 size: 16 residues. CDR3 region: CASSQDGGQGNTEAFF. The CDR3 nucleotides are TGCGCCAGCAGCCAAGATGGGGGACAGGGAAACACTGAAGCTTTCTTT.

The CDR3 spells CASSLRSGQDNEAFF. DNA of the CDR3: TGTGCCAGCTCACTCCGCTCGGGACAAGACAATGAAGCTTTCTTT. The chain combines TRBV18 with TRBJ1-1, with D possibly TRBD1 on 6 matching bases. The V gene lost 4 bases and the J gene lost 7 bases, with 19 bases spanning the gap. The CDR3 totals 15 residues. The germline V gene has CDR1 KGHSH and CDR2 LQKENI.

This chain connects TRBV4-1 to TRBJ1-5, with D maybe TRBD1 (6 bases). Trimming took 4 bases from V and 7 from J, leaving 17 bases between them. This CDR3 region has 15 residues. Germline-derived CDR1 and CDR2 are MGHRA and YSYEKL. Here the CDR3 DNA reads TGCGCCAGCAGCCCCCGAAACTCAGGACAGCAGCCCCAGCATTTT. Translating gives CASSPRNSGQQPQHF.

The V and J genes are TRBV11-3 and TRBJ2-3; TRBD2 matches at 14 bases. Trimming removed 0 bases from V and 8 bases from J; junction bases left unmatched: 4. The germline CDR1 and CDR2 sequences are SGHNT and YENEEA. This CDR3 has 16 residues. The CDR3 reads CASSLDGTSGSSTQYF. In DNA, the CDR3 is TGTGCCAGCAGCTTAGACGGGACTAGCGGGAGTTCTACGCAGTATTTT. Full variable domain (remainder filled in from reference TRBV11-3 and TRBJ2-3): EAGVVQSPRYKIIEKKQPVAFWCNPISGHNTLYWYLQNLGQGPELLIRYENEEAVDDSQLPKDRFSAERLKGVDSTLKIQPAELGDSAVYLCASSLDGTSGSSTQYFGPGTRLTVL.

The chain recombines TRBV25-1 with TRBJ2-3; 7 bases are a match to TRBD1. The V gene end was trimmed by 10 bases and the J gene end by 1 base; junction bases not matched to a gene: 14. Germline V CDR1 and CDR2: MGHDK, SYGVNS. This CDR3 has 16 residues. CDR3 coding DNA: TGTGCCACTCAACTTACAACCGGACAGGGCACAGATACGCAGTATTTT. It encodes CATQLTTGQGTDTQYF. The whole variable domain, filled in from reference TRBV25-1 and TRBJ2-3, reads EADIYQTPRYLVIGTGKKITLECSQTMGHDKMYWYQQDPGMELHLIHYSYGVNSTEKGDLSSESTVSRIRTEHFPLTLESARPSHTSQYLCATQLTTGQGTDTQYFGPGTRLTVL.

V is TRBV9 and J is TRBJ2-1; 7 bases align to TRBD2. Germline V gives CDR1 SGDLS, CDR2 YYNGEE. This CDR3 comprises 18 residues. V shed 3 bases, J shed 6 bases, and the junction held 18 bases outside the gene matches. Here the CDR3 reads CASSARTGGSYSANEQFF. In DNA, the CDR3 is TGTGCCAGCAGCGCCCGGACTGGCGGGAGTTACTCTGCCAATGAGCAGTTCTTC.

The CDR3 loop reads CASSSLGLASQETQYF. The CDR3 DNA follows: TGTGCCAGCAGCTCCCTGGGACTAGCGTCACAAGAGACCCAGTACTTC. The chain is built from TRBV7-3 and TRBJ2-5; the match to TRBD2 covers 10 bases. Unmatched junction bases numbered 7, after V lost 4 bases and J lost 2 bases. The CDR3 contains 16 residues. Germline CDR1 reads SGHTA; CDR2 reads FQGTGA.

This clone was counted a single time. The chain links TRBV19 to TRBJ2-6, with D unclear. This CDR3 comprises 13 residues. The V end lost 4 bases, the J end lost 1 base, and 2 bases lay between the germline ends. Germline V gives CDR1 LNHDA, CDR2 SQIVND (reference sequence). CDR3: CASSNSGANVLTF. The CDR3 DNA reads TGTGCCAGTAGTAATTCTGGGGCCAACGTCCTGACTTTC.

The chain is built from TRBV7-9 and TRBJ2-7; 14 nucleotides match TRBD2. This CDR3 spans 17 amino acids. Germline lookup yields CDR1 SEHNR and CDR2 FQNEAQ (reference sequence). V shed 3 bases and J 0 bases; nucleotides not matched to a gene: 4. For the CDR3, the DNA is TGTGCCAGCAGCTTGGGGACTAGCGGGAGACGCTCCTACGAGCAGTACTTC. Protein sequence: CASSLGTSGRRSYEQYF.

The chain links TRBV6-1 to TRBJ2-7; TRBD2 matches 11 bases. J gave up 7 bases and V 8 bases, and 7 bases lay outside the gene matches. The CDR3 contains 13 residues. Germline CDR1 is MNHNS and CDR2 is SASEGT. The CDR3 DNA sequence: TGTGCCAGCCCTCAACTAGCGGGAGAAGAGCAGTACTTC. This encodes CASPQLAGEEQYF.

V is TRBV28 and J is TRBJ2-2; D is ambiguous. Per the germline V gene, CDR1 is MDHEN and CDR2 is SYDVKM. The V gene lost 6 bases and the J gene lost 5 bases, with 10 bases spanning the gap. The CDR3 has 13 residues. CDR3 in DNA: TGTGCCAGCAGCCGAAAGTGGACCGGGGAGCTGTTTTTT. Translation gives CASSRKWTGELFF.